These 7 T cell receptor beta chains originate from one sample sequenced in a study of T cells after yellow fever vaccination. A single record per CDR3 protein comes from TCRdb applying MiXCR to the 5' RACE reads. This repertoire shows hundreds of thousands of distinct CDR3 sequences, roughly 5.2% found once; its top ten account for 2.5% to 4%. The sequencing used CD4+ T cells sorted from PBMCs, collected on the day of the yellow fever booster vaccination. The receptors here all came from a man between 18 and 29 years old who received the YFV17D yellow fever vaccine.

This clonotype showed up many times. V is TRBV4-3 and J is TRBJ2-5; the D gene is possibly TRBD2 (6 bases). There are 15 residues in the CDR3. V gave up 0 bases and J gave up 5 bases, with 13 bases separating them. Germline CDR1 is LGHNA and CDR2 is YSLEER. The CDR3 loop reads CASSQDWRDSETQYF. CDR3 DNA: TGCGCCAGCAGCCAAGATTGGCGGGACTCTGAGACCCAGTACTTC.

This clonotype showed up just a few times. The chain has TRBV7-2 and TRBJ1-5; 9 bases line up with TRBD1. Germline values: CDR1 SGHTA, CDR2 FQGNSA. Unmatched junction bases numbered 3, after V lost 3 bases and J lost 6 bases. CDR3 size: 14 residues. The CDR3, as DNA: TGTGCCAGCAGCTTCACAGGGGGCGGTCAGCCCCAGCATTTT. It is translated as CASSFTGGGQPQHF.

This clonotype was observed many times. The chain uses TRBV5-1 and TRBJ2-1; TRBD2 aligns across 9 bases. The J segment lost 0 bases and the V segment lost 0 bases, leaving 1 base of the junction unmatched. CDR1 and CDR2 (germline): SGHRS, YFSETQ. The CDR3 length is 16 residues. DNA for the CDR3: TGCGCCAGCAGCTTGGGCGGGGGGGCCTCCTACAATGAGCAGTTCTTC. This translates into CASSLGGGASYNEQFF.

This clonotype was seen ten or more times. The chain uses TRBV11-2 and TRBJ2-3; 10 positions agree with TRBD2. The germline CDR1 and CDR2 sequences are SGHAT and FQNNGV. The CDR3 consists of 15 residues. Unmatched junction bases numbered 5, after V lost 5 bases and J lost 3 bases. The CDR3 DNA reads as TGTGCCAGCAGCGATCAAGCGGGGGGGACAGATACGCAGTATTTT. Residues: CASSDQAGGTDTQYF.

This chain joins TRBV6-5 and TRBJ1-6, with TRBD1 matching 11 bases. The CDR3 has 16 amino acids. The V segment lost 5 bases and the J segment 10 bases; nucleotides outside the gene matches: 10. Germline V gene data show CDR1 as MNHEY and CDR2 as SVGAGI. The CDR3: CASSTRGGQGGSPLHF. The DNA of the CDR3 is TGTGCCAGCAGTACCAGGGGGGGACAGGGGGGCTCACCCCTCCACTTT.

The rearrangement links TRBV2 to TRBJ1-4; D gene unclear. Per germline, CDR1 SNHLY and CDR2 FYNNEI. V was clipped by 7 bases and J by 0 bases, with 6 bases between them. This CDR3 has 13 amino acids. CDR3: CASKTTTNEKLFF. CDR3 nucleotide sequence: TGTGCCAGCAAGACTACAACTAATGAAAAACTGTTTTTT.

The chain uses TRBV6-1 and TRBJ1-5, with D perhaps TRBD1 (6 bases). V was trimmed by 5 bases and J by 3 bases, leaving 11 bases between them. This CDR3 region has 14 residues. Germline V gene lookup returns CDR1 MNHNS and CDR2 SASEGT. The CDR3 DNA sequence: TGTGCCAGCAGTATAGACAGGAACAATCAGCCCCAGCATTTT. It codes for CASSIDRNNQPQHF.